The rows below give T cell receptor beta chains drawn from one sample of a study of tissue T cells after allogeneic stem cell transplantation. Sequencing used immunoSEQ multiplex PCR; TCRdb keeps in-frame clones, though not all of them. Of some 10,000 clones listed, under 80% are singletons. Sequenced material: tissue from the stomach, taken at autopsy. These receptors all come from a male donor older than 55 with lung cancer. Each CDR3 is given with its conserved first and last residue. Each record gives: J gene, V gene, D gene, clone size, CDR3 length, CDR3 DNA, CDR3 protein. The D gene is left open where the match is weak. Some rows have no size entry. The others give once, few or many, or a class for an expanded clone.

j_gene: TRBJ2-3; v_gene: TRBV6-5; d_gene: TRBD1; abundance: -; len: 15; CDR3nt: TGTGCCAGCAAGGTGGACAGGGGGCTTGTAGATACGCAGTATTTT; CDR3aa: CASKVDRGLVDTQYF
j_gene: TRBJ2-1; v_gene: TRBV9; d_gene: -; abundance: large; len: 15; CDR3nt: TGTGCCAGCAGCCCGAGGGACTCCCCCTACAATGAGCAGTTCTTC; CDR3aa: CASSPRDSPYNEQFF
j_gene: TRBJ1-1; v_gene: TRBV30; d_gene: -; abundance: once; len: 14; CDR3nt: TGTGCCTGGAGTGTACCAGCGATTAACACTGAAGCTTTCTTT; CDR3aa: CAWSVPAINTEAFF
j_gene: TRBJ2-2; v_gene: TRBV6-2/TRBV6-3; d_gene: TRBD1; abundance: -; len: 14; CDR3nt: TGTGCCAGCAGTTACGACAGGGGCTCCGGGGAGCTGTTTTTT; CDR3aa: CASSYDRGSGELFF
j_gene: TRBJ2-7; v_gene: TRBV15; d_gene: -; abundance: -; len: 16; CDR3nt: TGTGCCACCAGCAGAGTCCTGGGGGCAGGGGCGGACGAGCAGTACTTC; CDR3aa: CATSRVLGAGADEQYF
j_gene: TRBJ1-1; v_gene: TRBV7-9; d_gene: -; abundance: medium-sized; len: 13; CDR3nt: TGTGCCAGCAGCTCGGGACAAAGATATGAAGCTTTCTTT; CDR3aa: CASSSGQRYEAFF
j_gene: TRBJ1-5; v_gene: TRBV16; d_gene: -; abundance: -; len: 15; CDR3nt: TGTGCCAGCAGCGGCTTTGAGGGTTGGTATCAGCCCCAGCATTTT; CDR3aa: CASSGFEGWYQPQHF
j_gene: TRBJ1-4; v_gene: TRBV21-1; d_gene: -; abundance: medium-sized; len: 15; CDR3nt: TGTGCCAGCAGCAAACCTCGAGACAGGCTGGAGAAACTGTTTTTT; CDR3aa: CASSKPRDRLEKLFF
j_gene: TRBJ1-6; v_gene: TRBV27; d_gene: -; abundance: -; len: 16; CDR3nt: TGTGCCAGCAGTTTTCGCGACAGGTCCTATAATTCACCCCTCCACTTT; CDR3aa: CASSFRDRSYNSPLHF
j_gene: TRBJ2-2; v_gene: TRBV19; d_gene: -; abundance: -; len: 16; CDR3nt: TGTGCCAGTAGTTTGGACAGCGGTATCGGCACCGGGGAGCTGTTTTTT; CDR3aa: CASSLDSGIGTGELFF
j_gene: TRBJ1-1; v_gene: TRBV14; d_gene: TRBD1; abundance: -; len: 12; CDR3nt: TGTGCCAGCAGCTCGGGACAGTTGGCAGCTTTCTTT; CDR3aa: CASSSGQLAAFF
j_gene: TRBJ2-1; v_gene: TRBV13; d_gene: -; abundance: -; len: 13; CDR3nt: TGTGCCAGCAGCAAACGGGAAACAAGCGAGCAGTTCTTC; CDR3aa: CASSKRETSEQFF
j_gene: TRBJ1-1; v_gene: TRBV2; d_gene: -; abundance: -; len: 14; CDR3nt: TGTGCCAGCAGTGATTTGGGGGCGCGGACTGAAGCTTTCTTT; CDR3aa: CASSDLGARTEAFF
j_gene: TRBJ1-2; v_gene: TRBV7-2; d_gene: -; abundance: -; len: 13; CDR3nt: TGTGCCAGCAGCTTAGGGGTGGTGGAAGGCTACACCTTC; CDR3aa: CASSLGVVEGYTF
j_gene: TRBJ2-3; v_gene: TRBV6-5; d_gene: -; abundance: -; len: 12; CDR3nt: TGTGCCACAGGGATCCACACAGATACGCAGTATTTT; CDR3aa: CATGIHTDTQYF
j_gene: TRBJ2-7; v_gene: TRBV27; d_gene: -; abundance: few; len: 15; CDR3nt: TGTGCCAGCAGTTTATTGGGGACCGTCGGGGGCGAGCAGTACTTC; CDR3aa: CASSLLGTVGGEQYF
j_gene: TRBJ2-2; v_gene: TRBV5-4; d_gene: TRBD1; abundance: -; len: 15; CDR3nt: TGTGCCAGCAGCCAGGGACAGAGACACACCGGGGAGCTGTTTTTT; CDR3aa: CASSQGQRHTGELFF
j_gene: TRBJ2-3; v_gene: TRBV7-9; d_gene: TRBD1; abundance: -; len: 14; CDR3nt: TGTGCCAGCAGCATAGGACAGGGCACAGATACGCAGTATTTT; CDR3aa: CASSIGQGTDTQYF
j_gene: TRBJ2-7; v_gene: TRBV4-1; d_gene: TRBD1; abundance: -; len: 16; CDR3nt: TGCGCCAGCAGCCAAGGGACAGGGATAGGCTCCTACGAGCAGTACTTC; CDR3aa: CASSQGTGIGSYEQYF
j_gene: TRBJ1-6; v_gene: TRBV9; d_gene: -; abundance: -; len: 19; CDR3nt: TGTGCCAGCAGCGTAGCATATCCCCCGACACCGGAATCTAATTCACCCCTCCACTTT; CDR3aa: CASSVAYPPTPESNSPLHF
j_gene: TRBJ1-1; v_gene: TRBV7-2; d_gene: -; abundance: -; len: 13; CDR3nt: TGTGCCAGCAGCTTAATGGTGAACACTGAAGCTTTCTTT; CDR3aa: CASSLMVNTEAFF
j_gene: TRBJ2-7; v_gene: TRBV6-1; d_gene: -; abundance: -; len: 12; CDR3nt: TGTGCCAGCAGTGAATTAGCGATTGGGCAGTACTTC; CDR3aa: CASSELAIGQYF
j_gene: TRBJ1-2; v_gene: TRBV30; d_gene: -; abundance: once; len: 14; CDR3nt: TGTGCCTGGAGTGTATCGGGGCTGTCGTATGGCTACACCTTC; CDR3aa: CAWSVSGLSYGYTF
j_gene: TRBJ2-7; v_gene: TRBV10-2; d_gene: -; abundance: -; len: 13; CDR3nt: TGCGCCAGCAGTGGACAGGACTCCTACGAGCAGTACTTC; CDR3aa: CASSGQDSYEQYF
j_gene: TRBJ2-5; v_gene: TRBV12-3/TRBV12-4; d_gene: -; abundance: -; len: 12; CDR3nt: TGTGCCAGCAGTTTTCTCCAAGAGACCCAGTACTTC; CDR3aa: CASSFLQETQYF
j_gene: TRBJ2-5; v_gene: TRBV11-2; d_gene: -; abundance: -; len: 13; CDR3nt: TGTGCCAGCAGCTTCGGGGGCGAGGAGACCCAGTACTTC; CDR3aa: CASSFGGEETQYF
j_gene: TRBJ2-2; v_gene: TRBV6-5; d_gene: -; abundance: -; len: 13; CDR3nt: TGTGCCAGCAGTTACGAGGGTACCGGGGAGCTGTTTTTT; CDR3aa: CASSYEGTGELFF
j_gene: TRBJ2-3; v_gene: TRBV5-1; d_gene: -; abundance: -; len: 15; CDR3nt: TGCGCCAGCAGCTTGGATAGGGTCGGCACAGATACGCAGTATTTT; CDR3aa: CASSLDRVGTDTQYF
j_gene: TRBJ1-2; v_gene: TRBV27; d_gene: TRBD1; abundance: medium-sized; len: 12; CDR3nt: TGTGCCAGCAGTCCGACAGGGTTTGGCTACACCTTC; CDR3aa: CASSPTGFGYTF
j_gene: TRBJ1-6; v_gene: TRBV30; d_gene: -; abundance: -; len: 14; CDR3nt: TGTGCCTGGAGTTTATTGGTCGGTGGTTCACCCCTCCACTTT; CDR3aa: CAWSLLVGGSPLHF
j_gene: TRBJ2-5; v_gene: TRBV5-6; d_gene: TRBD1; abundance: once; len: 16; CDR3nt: TGTGCCAGCAGCCCCGGACAGGACCGTTTTCAAGAGACCCAGTACTTC; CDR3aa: CASSPGQDRFQETQYF
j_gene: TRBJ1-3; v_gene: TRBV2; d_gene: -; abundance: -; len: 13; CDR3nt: TGTGCCAGCAGAGGACAGACTGGAAACACCATATATTTT; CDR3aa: CASRGQTGNTIYF
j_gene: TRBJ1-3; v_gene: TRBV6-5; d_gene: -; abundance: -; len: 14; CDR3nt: TGTGCCAGCAGCGGAAGGGGCTCTGGAAACACCATATATTTT; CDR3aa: CASSGRGSGNTIYF
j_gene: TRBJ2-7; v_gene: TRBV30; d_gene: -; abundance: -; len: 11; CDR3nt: TGTGCCTGGGGCCTATCCTACGAGCAGTACTTC; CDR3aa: CAWGLSYEQYF
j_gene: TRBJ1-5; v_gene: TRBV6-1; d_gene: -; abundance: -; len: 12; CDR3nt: TGTGCCAGCAGTGAAGGGAACAGCCATCCGCATTTT; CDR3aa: CASSEGNSHPHF
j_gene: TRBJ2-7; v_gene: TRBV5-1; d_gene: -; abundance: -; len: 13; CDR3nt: TGCGCCAGCTCCCCCCGGGGCCCCTACGAGCAGTACTTC; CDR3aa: CASSPRGPYEQYF
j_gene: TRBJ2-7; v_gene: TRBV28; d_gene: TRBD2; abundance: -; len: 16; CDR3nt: TGTGCCAGCAGTTCCAGTGGACTAGCGGGGTCCTACGAGCAGTACTTC; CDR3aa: CASSSSGLAGSYEQYF
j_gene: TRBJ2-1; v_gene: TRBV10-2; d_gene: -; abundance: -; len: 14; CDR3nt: TGCGCCAGCACCGCTGACAGCGCCTACAATGAGCAGTTCTTC; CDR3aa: CASTADSAYNEQFF
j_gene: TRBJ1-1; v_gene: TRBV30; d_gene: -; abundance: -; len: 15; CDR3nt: TGTGCCTGGAAAACGAAAGACAGGCCGAGCACTGAAGCTTTCTTT; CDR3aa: CAWKTKDRPSTEAFF
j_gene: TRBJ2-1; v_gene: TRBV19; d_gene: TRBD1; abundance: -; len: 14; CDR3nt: TGTGCCAGTCAACCGGGACAGGGTTCGAATGAGCAGTTCTTC; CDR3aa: CASQPGQGSNEQFF
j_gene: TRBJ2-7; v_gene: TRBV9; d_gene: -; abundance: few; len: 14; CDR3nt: TGTGCCAGCAGCCCCCGGGGTGCAGCCTACGAGCAGTACTTC; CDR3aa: CASSPRGAAYEQYF
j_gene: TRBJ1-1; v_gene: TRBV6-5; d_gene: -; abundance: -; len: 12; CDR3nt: TGTGCCAGTAAAAGGGTGGGCGCTGAAGCTTTCTTT; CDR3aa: CASKRVGAEAFF
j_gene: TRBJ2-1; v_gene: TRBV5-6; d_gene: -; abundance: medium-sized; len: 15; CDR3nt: TGTGCCAGCACGGCCCGGGACACCGGTACCAATGAGCAGTTCTTC; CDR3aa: CASTARDTGTNEQFF
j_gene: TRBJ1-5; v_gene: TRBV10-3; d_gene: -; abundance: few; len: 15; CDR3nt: TGTGCCATCAGTGAGGGTCGGAATAGCAATCAGCCCCAGCATTTT; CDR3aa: CAISEGRNSNQPQHF
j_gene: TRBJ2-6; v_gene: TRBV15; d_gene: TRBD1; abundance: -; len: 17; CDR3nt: TGTGCCACCAGCCAGACAGGGGGCCGCTCTGGGGCCAACGTCCTGACTTTC; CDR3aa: CATSQTGGRSGANVLTF
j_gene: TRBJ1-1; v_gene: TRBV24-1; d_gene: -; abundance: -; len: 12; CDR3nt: TGTGCCACCCGTGGTTCGGGGACTGAAGCTTTCTTT; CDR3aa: CATRGSGTEAFF
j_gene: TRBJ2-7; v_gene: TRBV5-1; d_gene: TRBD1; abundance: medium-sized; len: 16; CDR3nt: TGCGCCAGCAGCCGAAATGAAGGCACAGGGGGCCACGAGCAGTACTTC; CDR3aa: CASSRNEGTGGHEQYF
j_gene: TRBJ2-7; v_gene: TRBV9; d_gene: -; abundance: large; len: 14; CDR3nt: TGTGCCAGCAGCGTAGGGGACGGGACCTACGAGCAGTACTTC; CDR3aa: CASSVGDGTYEQYF
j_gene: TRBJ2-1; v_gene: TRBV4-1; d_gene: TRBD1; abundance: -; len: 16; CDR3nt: TGCGCCAGCAGCCGGGGGACAGGTGGATCCTACAATGAGCAGTTCTTC; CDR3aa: CASSRGTGGSYNEQFF
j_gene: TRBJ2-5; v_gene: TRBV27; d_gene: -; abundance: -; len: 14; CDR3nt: TGTGCCAGCGCCTCCGCAGGGCTACAAGAGACCCAGTACTTC; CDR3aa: CASASAGLQETQYF
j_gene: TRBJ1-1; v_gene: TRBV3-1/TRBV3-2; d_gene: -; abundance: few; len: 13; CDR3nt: TGTGCCAGCAGCCCAGGGGCTTACACTGAAGCTTTCTTT; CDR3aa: CASSPGAYTEAFF